This TCR beta chain comes out of a study of shared clonotypes between healthy human individuals. Per the germline V gene, CDR1 is SNHLY and CDR2 is FYNNEI. V shed 8 bases and J 6 bases; nucleotides not matched to a gene: 6. The CDR3 totals 14 residues. Produced via immunoSEQ multiplex PCR; TCRdb's table is partial and in-frame only. Counted here are around 690,000 clones, roughly 91% occurring once; the ten biggest clones make up 34%. The sequencing sample was made of memory CD8+ T cells from PBMCs. The sample's subset: CD45RO+ cells pooled with CCR7-negative TemRA cells. This receptor was taken from a man aged 18 to 30 in good health. Some clones in this sample may be carry-over from other donors' samples. The V and J genes are TRBV2 and TRBJ2-1; 11 nucleotides line up with TRBD2. For the CDR3, the DNA is TGTGCCAGCCTCGTAGCGGGAGGGCTCAATGAGCAGTTCTTC. This gives the protein CASLVAGGLNEQFF. The whole variable domain, filled in from reference TRBV2 and TRBJ2-1, reads EPEVTQTPSHQVTQMGQEVILRCVPISNHLYFYWYRQILGQKVEFLVSFYNNEISEKSEIFDDQFSVERPDGSNFTLKIRSTKLEDSAMYFCASLVAGGLNEQFFGPGTRLTVL.